This TCR beta chain was obtained from a study of shared clonotypes between healthy human individuals. Healthy HIV-negative adults without recent acute infections or vaccinations served as donors. Authors' methods: ImmunoSEQ yielded junction-only sequences lacking quality scores, so filtering differed. Clones were read by immunoSEQ multiplex PCR, and TCRdb kept only the in-frame ones, dropping some. The V and J calls and clone size come from that table; D and trimming were worked out from the DNA. In the table there are under 300,000 clones, 65% to 70% of which are singletons. CDR3 length: 14 amino acids. Germline CDR1 reads SNHLY; CDR2 reads FYNNEI. Trimming took off 4 bases at V and 6 bases at J, with 13 bases between the two ends.

The source is a man aged 25-45 years in good health. The chain carries TRBV2 and TRBJ1-5; possibly TRBD1 for D (5 bases). The sample taken for sequencing was memory CD4+ T cells sorted from blood. Sample subset: CD45RA-negative fraction. The CDR3 DNA reads as TGTGCCAGCAGTGTTCGGCAGGGTGGTCAGCCCCAGCATTTT. Amino acid sequence: CASSVRQGGQPQHF.